Listed here is a single T cell receptor beta chain. The source of the sample is a study of blood T cell repertoires in COVID-19. Overall study: Donors in the United States, Italy and Spain gave samples during acute or convalescent COVID-19. The analysed material was cDNA or gDNA that came from T cells, B-cell-depleted T cells, or PBMCs.

Germline V gives CDR1 SGDLS, CDR2 YYNGEE. The CDR3 spans 15 residues. The V and J ends lost 2 bases and 0 bases respectively, with 11 bases between them. Per the original methods: Nucleated cell counts were estimated from reference gene primer amplification. Using immunoSEQ multiplex PCR, the repertoire was profiled, and TCRdb retains in-frame clones only, with some absent. The DNA gave D and trimming, while V, J and clone size come from that table. The sample carries 170,000 or so clones, approximately 80% recorded once. The chain combines TRBV9 with TRBJ1-2; D not certain. The source material was peripheral blood. This TCR was sampled from a woman in her thirties or forties with COVID-19, enrolled during active disease. The CDR3 region has the DNA TGTGCCAGCAGCGTGGAGGACCTAGCTAACTATGGCTACACCTTC. It encodes CASSVEDLANYGYTF.